This T cell receptor beta chain was captured by sequencing in a study of cytomegalovirus exposure and HLA in healthy donors. Whole-study context: Ancestry clustering placed 81% of approximately 370 genotyped donors in the Caucasian-associated cluster.

This clone was observed a single time. The antigen remains undetermined. V was pared by 0 bases and J by 1 base, with 2 bases between. CDR3 length: 13 amino acids. Germline lookup yields CDR1 SGDLS and CDR2 YYNGEE. Amplification used 60 Vbeta primers and 13 Jbeta primers. Original handling: Counted up in a later analysis, unique TCR beta chains came to 60 million to 95 million, with about 10 million shared. TCRdb's table, derived via immunoSEQ multiplex PCR, lists solely in-frame clones and lacks some. V, J and clone size were drawn from that table, and D and trimming were deduced from the DNA. The repertoire includes more than 85,000 clones, around 75% of them detected once, and about 6.9% sits in the top ten. General study findings and limits: Common viral pathogens were later found to be apparently linked to several of the most significant clusters. Follow-up analysis later connected one missense variant in DCLRE1C with trimming of TCR beta V- and J-genes.

The receptor was isolated from a man under 40 in good health and CMV-seropositive. Sequenced: PBMCs. The rearrangement joins TRBV9 to TRBJ2-1, with D unresolved. The CDR3 sequence is CASSVASYNEQFF. CDR3 sequence (DNA): TGTGCCAGCAGCGTAGCGTCCTACAATGAGCAGTTCTTC.